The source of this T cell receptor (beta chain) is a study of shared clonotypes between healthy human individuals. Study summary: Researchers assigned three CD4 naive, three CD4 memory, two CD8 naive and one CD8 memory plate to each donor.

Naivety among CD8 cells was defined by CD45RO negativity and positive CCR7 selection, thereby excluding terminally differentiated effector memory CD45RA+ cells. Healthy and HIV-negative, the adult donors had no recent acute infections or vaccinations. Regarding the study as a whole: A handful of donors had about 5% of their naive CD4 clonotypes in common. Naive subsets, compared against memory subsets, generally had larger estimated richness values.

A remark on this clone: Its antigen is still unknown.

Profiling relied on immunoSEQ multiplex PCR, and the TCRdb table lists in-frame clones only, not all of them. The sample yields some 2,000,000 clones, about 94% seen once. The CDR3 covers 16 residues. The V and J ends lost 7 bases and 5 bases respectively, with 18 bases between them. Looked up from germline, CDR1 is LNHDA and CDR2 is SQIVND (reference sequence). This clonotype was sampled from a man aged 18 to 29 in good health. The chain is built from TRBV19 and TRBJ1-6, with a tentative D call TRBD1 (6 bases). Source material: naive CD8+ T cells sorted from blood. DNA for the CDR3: TGTGCCAGTACCCTGTCCAGGACAGAGAATAATTCACCCCTCCACTTT. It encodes CASTLSRTENNSPLHF.